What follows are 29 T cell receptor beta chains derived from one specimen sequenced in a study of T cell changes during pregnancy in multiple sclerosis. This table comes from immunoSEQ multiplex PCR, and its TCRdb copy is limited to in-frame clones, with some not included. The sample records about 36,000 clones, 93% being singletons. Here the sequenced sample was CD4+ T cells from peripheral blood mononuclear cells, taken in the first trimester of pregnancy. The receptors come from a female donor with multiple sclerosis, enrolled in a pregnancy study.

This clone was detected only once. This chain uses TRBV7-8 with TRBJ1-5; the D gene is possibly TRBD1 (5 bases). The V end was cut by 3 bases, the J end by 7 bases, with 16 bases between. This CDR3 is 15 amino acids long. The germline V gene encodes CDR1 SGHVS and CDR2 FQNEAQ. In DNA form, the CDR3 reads TGTGCCAGCAGCTTTATATCGGGGGTTGGGCAGCCCCAGCATTTT. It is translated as CASSFISGVGQPQHF. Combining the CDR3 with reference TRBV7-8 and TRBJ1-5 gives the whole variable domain GAGVSQSPRYKVAKRGQDVALRCDPISGHVSLFWYQQALGQGPEFLTYFQNEAQLDKSGLPSDRFFAERPEGSVSTLKIQRTQQEDSAVYLCASSFISGVGQPQHFGDGTRLSIL.

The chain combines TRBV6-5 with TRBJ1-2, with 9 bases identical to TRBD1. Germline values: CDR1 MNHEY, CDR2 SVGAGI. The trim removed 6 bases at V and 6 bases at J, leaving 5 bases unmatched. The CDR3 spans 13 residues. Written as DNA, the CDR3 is TGTGCCAGCAGACCCGACAGGGGGAATGGCTACACCTTC. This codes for CASRPDRGNGYTF.

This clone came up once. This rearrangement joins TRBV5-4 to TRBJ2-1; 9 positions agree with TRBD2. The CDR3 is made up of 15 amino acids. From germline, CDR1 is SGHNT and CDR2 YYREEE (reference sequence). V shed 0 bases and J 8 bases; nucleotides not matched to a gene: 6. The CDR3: CASSLDGTSFDEQFF. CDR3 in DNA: TGTGCCAGCAGCTTGGATGGGACTAGCTTCGATGAGCAGTTCTTC. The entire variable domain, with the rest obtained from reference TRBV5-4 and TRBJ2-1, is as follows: ETGVTQSPTHLIKTRGQQVTLRCSSQSGHNTVSWYQQALGQGPQFIFQYYREEENGRGNFPPRFSGLQFPNYSSELNVNALELDDSALYLCASSLDGTSFDEQFFGPGTRLTVL.

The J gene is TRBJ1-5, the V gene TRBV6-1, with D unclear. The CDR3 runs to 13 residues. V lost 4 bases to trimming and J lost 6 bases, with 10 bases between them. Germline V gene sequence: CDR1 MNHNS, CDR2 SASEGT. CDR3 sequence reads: CASSGVAGQPQHF. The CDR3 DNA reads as TGTGCCAGCAGTGGTGTAGCGGGTCAGCCCCAGCATTTT.

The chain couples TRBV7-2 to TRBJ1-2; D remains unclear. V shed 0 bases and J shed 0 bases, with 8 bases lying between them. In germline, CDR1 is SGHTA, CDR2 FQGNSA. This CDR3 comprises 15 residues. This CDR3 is CASSLAGSANYGYTF. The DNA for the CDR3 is TGTGCCAGCAGCTTAGCTGGCAGTGCTAACTATGGCTACACCTTC.

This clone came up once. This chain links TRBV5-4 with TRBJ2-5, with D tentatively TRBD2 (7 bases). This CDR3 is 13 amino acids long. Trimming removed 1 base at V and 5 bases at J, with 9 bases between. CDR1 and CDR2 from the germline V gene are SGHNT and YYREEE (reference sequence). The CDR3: CASSLRGGETQYF. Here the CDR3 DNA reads TGTGCCAGCAGCTTGAGGGGGGGGGAGACCCAGTACTTC.

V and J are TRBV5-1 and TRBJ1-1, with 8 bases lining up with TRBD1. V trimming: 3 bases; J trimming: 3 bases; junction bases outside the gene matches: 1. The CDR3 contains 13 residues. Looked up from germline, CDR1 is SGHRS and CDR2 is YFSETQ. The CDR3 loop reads CASSWTGYTEAFF. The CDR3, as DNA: TGCGCCAGCAGCTGGACAGGGTACACTGAAGCTTTCTTT. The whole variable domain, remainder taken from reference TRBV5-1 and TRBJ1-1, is KAGVTQTPRYLIKTRGQQVTLSCSPISGHRSVSWYQQTPGQGLQFLFEYFSETQRNKGNFPGRFSGRQFSNSRSEMNVSTLELGDSALYLCASSWTGYTEAFFGQGTRLTVV.

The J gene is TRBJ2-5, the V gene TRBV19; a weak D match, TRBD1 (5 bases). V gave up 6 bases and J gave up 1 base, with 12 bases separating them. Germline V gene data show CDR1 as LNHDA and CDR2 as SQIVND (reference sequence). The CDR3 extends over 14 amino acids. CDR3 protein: CASRPTGRQETQYF. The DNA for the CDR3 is TGTGCCAGTAGACCCACAGGTCGCCAAGAGACCCAGTACTTC.

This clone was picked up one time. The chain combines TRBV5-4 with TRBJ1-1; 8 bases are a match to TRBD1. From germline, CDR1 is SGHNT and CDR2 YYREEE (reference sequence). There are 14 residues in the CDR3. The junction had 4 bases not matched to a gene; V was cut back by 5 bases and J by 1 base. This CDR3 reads CASRQDRANTEAFF. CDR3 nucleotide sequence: TGTGCCAGCAGACAGGACAGGGCGAACACTGAAGCTTTCTTT. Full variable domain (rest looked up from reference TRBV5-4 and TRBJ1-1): ETGVTQSPTHLIKTRGQQVTLRCSSQSGHNTVSWYQQALGQGPQFIFQYYREEENGRGNFPPRFSGLQFPNYSSELNVNALELDDSALYLCASRQDRANTEAFFGQGTRLTVV.

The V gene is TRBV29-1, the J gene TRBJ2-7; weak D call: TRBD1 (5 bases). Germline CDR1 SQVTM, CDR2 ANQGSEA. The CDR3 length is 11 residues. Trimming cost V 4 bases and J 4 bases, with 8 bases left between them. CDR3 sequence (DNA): TGCAGCGTTGCTCAGGGATACGAGCAGTACTTC. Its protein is CSVAQGYEQYF.

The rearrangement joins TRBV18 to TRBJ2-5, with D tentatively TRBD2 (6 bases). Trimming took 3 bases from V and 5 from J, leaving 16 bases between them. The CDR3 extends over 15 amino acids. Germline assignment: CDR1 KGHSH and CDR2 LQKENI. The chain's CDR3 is CASSPQQAGSETQYF. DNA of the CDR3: TGTGCCAGCTCACCGCAGCAAGCGGGCTCGGAGACCCAGTACTTC.

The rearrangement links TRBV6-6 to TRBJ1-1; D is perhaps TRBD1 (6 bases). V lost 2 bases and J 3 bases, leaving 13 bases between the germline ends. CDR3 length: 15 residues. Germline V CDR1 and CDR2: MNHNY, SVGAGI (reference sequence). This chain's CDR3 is CASSYGGRGDTEAFF. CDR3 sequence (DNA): TGTGCCAGCAGTTACGGGGGCAGGGGAGACACTGAAGCTTTCTTT.

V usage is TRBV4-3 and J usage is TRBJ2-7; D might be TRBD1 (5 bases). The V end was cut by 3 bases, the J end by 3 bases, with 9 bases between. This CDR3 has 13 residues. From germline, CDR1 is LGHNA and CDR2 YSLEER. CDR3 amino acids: CASSHRTSYEQYF. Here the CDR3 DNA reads TGCGCCAGCAGCCACCGGACAAGCTACGAGCAGTACTTC.

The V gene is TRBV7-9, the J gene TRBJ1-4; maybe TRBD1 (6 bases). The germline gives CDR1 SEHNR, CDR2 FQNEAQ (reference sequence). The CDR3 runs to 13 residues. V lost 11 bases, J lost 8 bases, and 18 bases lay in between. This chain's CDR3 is CAFGGGAEEKLFF. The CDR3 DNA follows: TGTGCCTTCGGGGGGGGCGCAGAGGAAAAACTGTTTTTT.

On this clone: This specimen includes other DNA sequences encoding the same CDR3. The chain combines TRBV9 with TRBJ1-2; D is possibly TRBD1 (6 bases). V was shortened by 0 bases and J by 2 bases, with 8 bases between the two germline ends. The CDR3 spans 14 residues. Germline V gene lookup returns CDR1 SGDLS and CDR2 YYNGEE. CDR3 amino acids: CASSVGTGNYGYTF. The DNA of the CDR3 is TGTGCCAGCAGCGTAGGTACAGGGAACTATGGCTACACCTTC.

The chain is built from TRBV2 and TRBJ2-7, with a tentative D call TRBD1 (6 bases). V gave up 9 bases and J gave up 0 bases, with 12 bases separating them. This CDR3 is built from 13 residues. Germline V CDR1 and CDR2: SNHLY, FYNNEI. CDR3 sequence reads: CASNRDTSYEQYF. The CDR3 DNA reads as TGTGCCAGTAACCGGGACACCTCCTACGAGCAGTACTTC.

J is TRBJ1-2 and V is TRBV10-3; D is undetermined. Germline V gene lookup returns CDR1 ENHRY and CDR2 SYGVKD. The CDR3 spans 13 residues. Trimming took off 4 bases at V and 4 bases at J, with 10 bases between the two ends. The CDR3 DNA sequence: TGTGCCATCAGTGTAAGGGAGTCCTATGGCTACACCTTC. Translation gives CAISVRESYGYTF.

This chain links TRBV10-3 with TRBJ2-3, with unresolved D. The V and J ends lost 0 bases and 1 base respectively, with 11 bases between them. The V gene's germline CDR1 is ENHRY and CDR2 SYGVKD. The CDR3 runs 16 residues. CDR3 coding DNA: TGTGCCATCAGTGAGTCTAACTCAGAGGGCACAGATACGCAGTATTTT. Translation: CAISESNSEGTDTQYF.

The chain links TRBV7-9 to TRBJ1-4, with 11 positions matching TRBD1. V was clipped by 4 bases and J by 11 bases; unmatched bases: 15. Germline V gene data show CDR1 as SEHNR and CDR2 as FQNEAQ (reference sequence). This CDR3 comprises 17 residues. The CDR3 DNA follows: TGTGCCAGCAGCTCCGCCCGGGACAGGGGGTGGGTCGAGAAACTGTTTTTT. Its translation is CASSSARDRGWVEKLFF.

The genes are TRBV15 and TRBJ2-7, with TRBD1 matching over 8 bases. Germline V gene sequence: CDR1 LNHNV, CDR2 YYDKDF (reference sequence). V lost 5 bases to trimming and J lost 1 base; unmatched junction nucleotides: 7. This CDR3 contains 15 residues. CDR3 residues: CATSPTGVRSYEQYF. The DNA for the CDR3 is TGTGCCACCAGCCCGACAGGGGTTAGATCCTACGAGCAGTACTTC.

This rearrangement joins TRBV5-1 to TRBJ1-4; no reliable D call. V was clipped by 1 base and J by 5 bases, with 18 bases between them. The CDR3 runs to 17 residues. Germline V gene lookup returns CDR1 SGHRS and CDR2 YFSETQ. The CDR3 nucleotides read TGCGCCAGCAGCTTGTTATCTGGGCCCGGCCGGAATGAAAAACTGTTTTTT. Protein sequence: CASSLLSGPGRNEKLFF.

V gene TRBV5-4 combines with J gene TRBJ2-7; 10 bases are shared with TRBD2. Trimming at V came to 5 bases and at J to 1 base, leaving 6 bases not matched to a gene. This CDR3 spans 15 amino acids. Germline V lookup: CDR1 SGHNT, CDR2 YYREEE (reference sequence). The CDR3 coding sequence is TGTGCCAGCAGTTCCGCTAGCGGGAGATCCTACGAGCAGTACTTC. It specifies CASSSASGRSYEQYF.

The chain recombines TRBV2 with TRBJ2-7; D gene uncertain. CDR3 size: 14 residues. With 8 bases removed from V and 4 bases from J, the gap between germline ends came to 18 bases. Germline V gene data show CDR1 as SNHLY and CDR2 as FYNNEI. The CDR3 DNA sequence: TGTGCCAGCGCACCAGCCTCGGGTTTTTACGAGCAGTACTTC. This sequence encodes CASAPASGFYEQYF.

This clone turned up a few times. The CDR3 spells CASSIAGETQYF. CDR3 bases: TGTGCCAGTAGTATAGCAGGGGAGACCCAGTACTTC. The gene calls are TRBV19 and TRBJ2-5, with D perhaps TRBD1 (5 bases). Germline lookup yields CDR1 LNHDA and CDR2 SQIVND (reference sequence). This CDR3 is 12 amino acids long. V shed 1 base and J shed 5 bases, with 5 bases lying between them.

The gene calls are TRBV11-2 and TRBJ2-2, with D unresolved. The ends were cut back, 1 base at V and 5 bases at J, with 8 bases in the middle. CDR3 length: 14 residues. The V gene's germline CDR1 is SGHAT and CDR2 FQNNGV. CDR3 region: CASSLASRTGELFF. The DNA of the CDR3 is TGTGCCAGCAGCTTAGCCTCTAGAACCGGGGAGCTGTTTTTT.

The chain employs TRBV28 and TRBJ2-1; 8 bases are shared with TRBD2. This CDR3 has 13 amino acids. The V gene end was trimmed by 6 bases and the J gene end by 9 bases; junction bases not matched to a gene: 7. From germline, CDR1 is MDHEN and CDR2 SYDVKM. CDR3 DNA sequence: TGTGCCAGCAGCCCCGGACTAGCTGGTGAGCAGTTCTTC. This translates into CASSPGLAGEQFF.

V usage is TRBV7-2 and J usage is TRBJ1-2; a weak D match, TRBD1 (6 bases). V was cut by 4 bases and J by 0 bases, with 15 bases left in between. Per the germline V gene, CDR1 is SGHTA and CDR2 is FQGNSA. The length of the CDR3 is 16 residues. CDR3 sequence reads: CASSYKLQGANYGYTF. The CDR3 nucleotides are TGTGCCAGCAGCTACAAACTACAGGGAGCTAACTATGGCTACACCTTC.

CDR3: CASSLWGGGQFNQPQHF. The CDR3 DNA follows: TGTGCCAGCAGCTTATGGGGGGGCGGGCAGTTCAATCAGCCCCAGCATTTT. The chain joins TRBV7-9 to TRBJ1-5; the D gene is possibly TRBD1 (6 bases). V lost 2 bases and J 3 bases, leaving 17 bases between the germline ends. The CDR3 is 17 amino acids. The germline CDR1 and CDR2 sequences are SEHNR and FQNEAQ (reference sequence).

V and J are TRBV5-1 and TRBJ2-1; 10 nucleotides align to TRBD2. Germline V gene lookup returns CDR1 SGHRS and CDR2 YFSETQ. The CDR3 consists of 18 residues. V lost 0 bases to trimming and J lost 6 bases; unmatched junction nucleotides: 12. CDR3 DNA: TGCGCCAGCAGCTTGGGGCTAGCGGGAGCCTCCCCGGGCAATGAGCAGTTCTTC. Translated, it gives CASSLGLAGASPGNEQFF.